This T cell receptor (beta chain) was recorded in a study of T-cell memory formation after mild COVID-19. General study points: The authors left the SARS-CoV-2 specificity of second-wave clones peaking on day 37 unconfirmed. Contracting CD4+ clones sat mainly in CM and EM; CD8+ in EMRA.

5'RACE primed at constant segments yielded TCR alpha and TCR beta cDNA libraries bearing sample barcodes and UMIs. MiXCR, applied by TCRdb to the 5' RACE reads, yields one record per CDR3 protein. The repertoire holds roughly 450,000 distinct CDR3 sequences, 18% seen once, with approximately 13% in the top ten. The V gene lost 4 bases and the J gene lost 3 bases, with 13 bases spanning the gap. The CDR3 has 14 residues. The V gene's germline CDR1 is SGHDN and CDR2 FVKESK. The table lists this clonotype with a few counts. Antigen: not known. The source of this sequence is an adult woman who had mild COVID-19 (a few samples of this study predate the infection). Cell type and time point are not known. The chain has TRBV14 and TRBJ2-7, with D perhaps assigned TRBD1 or TRBD2 (5 bases each). The sequenced sample was PBMCs or a T cell subset sorted from them (not recorded which). The CDR3 DNA follows: TGTGCCAGCAGCCGGTCCGGGACGCTCTACGAGCAGTACTTC. It is translated as CASSRSGTLYEQYF. Complete variable domain (other parts from reference TRBV14 and TRBJ2-7): EAGVTQFPSHSVIEKGQTVTLRCDPISGHDNLYWYRRVMGKEIKFLLHFVKESKQDESGMPNNRFLAERTGGTYSTLKVQPAELEDSGVYFCASSRSGTLYEQYFGPGTRLTVT.